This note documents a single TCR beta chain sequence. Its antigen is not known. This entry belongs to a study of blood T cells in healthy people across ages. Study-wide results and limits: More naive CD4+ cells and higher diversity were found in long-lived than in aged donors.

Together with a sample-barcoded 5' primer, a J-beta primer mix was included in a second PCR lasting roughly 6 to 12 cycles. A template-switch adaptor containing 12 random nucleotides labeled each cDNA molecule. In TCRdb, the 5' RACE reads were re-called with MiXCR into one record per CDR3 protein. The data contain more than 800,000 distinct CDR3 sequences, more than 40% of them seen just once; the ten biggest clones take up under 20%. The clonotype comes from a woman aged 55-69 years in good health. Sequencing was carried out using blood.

CDR3 in amino acids: CASSPWTSTDTQYF. The CDR3 bases are TGTGCCAGCAGCCCGTGGACTAGCACAGATACGCAGTATTTT. The V and J genes are TRBV7-9 and TRBJ2-3; tentatively, D is TRBD2 (5 bases). V dropped 5 bases and J dropped 0 bases, with 9 bases sitting between them. The CDR3 has 14 amino acids. Germline CDR1 reads SEHNR; CDR2 reads FQNEAQ (reference sequence). Full variable domain (missing parts from reference TRBV7-9 and TRBJ2-3): DTGVSQNPRHKITKRGQNVTFRCDPISEHNRLYWYRQTLGQGPEFLTYFQNEAQLEKSRLLSDRFSAERPKGSFSTLEIQRTEQGDSAMYLCASSPWTSTDTQYFGPGTRLTVL.